One and the same sample provided the 20 T cell receptor beta chains below, sequenced in a study of blood T cell repertoires in COVID-19. Profiled with immunoSEQ multiplex PCR; TCRdb holds only in-frame clones, not every one. The data hold more than 95,000 clones, with approximately 90% observed a single time. The sequenced material came from peripheral blood. The receptors come from a human donor in a cohort sampled during active COVID-19.

The J gene is TRBJ2-3, the V gene TRBV6-5; D uncertain. The V end was cut by 6 bases, the J end by 1 base, with 11 bases between. Looked up from germline, CDR1 is MNHEY and CDR2 is SVGAGI. CDR3 size: 14 residues. This chain's CDR3 is CASSQVSGTDTQYF. CDR3 in DNA: TGTGCCAGCAGCCAGGTATCAGGCACAGATACGCAGTATTTT.

The chain is built from TRBV7-8 and TRBJ2-1, with TRBD2 identical over 9 bases. This CDR3 region has 18 residues. J gave up 4 bases and V 5 bases, and 15 bases lay outside the gene matches. Germline CDR1 and CDR2: SGHVS and FQNEAQ. This CDR3 reads CASSVGSGGSLGYNEQFF. Here the CDR3 DNA reads TGTGCCAGCAGCGTAGGCAGCGGGGGGTCCCTGGGTTACAATGAGCAGTTCTTC.

Note on this clone: This specimen includes other DNA sequences encoding the same CDR3. This chain connects TRBV4-1 to TRBJ2-3; 13 nucleotides agree with TRBD2. In germline, CDR1 is MGHRA, CDR2 YSYEKL. V lost 3 bases and J lost 5; bases outside the gene matches: 8. The CDR3 is 17 residues long. CDR3 nucleotide sequence: TGCGCCAGCAGCCACCCTACTAGCGGGGGGGCGGGAGATACGCAGTATTTT. Encoded protein: CASSHPTSGGAGDTQYF.

V usage is TRBV11-2 and J usage is TRBJ2-3, with a tentative D call TRBD2 (6 bases). Trimming took 3 bases from V and 0 from J, leaving 13 bases between them. Germline values: CDR1 SGHAT, CDR2 FQNNGV. The CDR3 runs 16 residues. CDR3 DNA sequence: TGTGCCAGCAGCTTGTACGGGACTTACAGCACAGATACGCAGTATTTT. This translates into CASSLYGTYSTDTQYF.

The chain is built from TRBV2 and TRBJ2-3, with 9 bases identical to TRBD1. The germline CDR1 and CDR2 sequences are SNHLY and FYNNEI. CDR3 length: 15 residues. V shed 10 bases and J 0 bases; nucleotides not matched to a gene: 8. CDR3 sequence: CATLDRGSSTDTQYF. For the CDR3, the DNA is TGTGCCACCTTAGACAGGGGGTCAAGCACAGATACGCAGTATTTT.

This chain uses TRBV2 with TRBJ1-5, with TRBD1 as a possible D gene (6 bases). Trimming removed 2 bases from V and 6 bases from J, with 8 bases in between. CDR3 size: 13 residues. CDR1 and CDR2 from the germline V gene are SNHLY and FYNNEI. CDR3 DNA sequence: TGTGCCAGCAGTGAATTGGGGGCTCAGCCCCAGCATTTT. Translated: CASSELGAQPQHF.

This rearrangement joins TRBV5-1 to TRBJ2-3, with D tentatively TRBD2 (5 bases). CDR3 length equals 16 residues. Trimming left V 0 bases short and J 0 bases short, with 11 bases between. Germline-derived CDR1 and CDR2 are SGHRS and YFSETQ. The CDR3 sequence: CASSLADFLSTDTQYF. For the CDR3, the DNA is TGCGCCAGCAGCTTGGCGGACTTCCTTAGCACAGATACGCAGTATTTT.

This sequence joins TRBV7-9 and TRBJ2-7, with 7 bases identical to TRBD1. J lost 3 bases, V lost 5 bases, and 7 bases had no gene match. This CDR3 spans 14 amino acids. Germline V lookup: CDR1 SEHNR, CDR2 FQNEAQ (reference sequence). DNA of the CDR3: TGTGCCAGCAGCGCACCGGGACAGAGCTACGAGCAGTACTTC. Amino acids: CASSAPGQSYEQYF.

This chain uses TRBV5-4 with TRBJ2-5, with a possible D match to TRBD1 (6 bases). The ends were cut back, 3 bases at V and 4 bases at J, with 19 bases in the middle. Germline loops: CDR1 SGHNT, CDR2 YYREEE (reference sequence). The CDR3 loop spans 16 amino acids. CDR3 sequence reads: CASSYRETGEGETQYF. The CDR3 DNA follows: TGTGCCAGCAGCTACCGCGAGACAGGCGAGGGAGAGACCCAGTACTTC.

The chain uses TRBV14 and TRBJ1-6; D is unclear. Germline values: CDR1 SGHDN, CDR2 FVKESK. There are 11 residues in the CDR3. Trimming pared 0 bases from V and 14 bases from J, leaving 5 bases between. The CDR3 nucleotides read TGTGCCAGCAGCCAAGATGTTACCCTCCACTTT. Amino acids: CASSQDVTLHF.

V gene TRBV5-1 combines with J gene TRBJ2-7; the D is unclear. Germline CDR1 reads SGHRS; CDR2 reads YFSETQ. There are 14 residues in the CDR3. The V gene lost 1 base and the J gene lost 0 bases, with 8 bases spanning the gap. CDR3 nucleotides: TGCGCCAGCAGCTTGACTTCTAGCTCCTACGAGCAGTACTTC. Translated: CASSLTSSSYEQYF.

Remarks on this clone: An end of the junction differs from the germline gene, which may be a read error. The V call is TRBV23-1, the J call TRBJ1-2; possible D gene TRBD1, 6 bases. TRBV23-1 is an ORF, with its function uncertain. This CDR3 region has 14 residues. Written as DNA, the CDR3 is TGCGTCAGCGAGAACAGGGAGTGGAAGCATGGCTACACCTTC. This gives the protein CVSENREWKHGYTF.

The CDR3 DNA reads TGTGCCATCCAGGACAGGGCAGGTTACGAGCAGTACTTC. Protein: CAIQDRAGYEQYF. The rearrangement links TRBV10-3 to TRBJ2-7; 8 bases line up with TRBD1. The CDR3 contains 13 residues. The germline V gene encodes CDR1 ENHRY and CDR2 SYGVKD. V gave up 8 bases and J gave up 4 bases; unmatched junction bases: 7.

V gene TRBV7-8 combines with J gene TRBJ1-5; D is ambiguous. The V end lost 5 bases, the J end lost 15 bases, and 23 bases lay between the germline ends. In germline, CDR1 is SGHVS, CDR2 FQNEAQ. The CDR3 is made up of 14 amino acids. Written as DNA, the CDR3 is TGTGCCAGCAGCCCGATTCGTTCCCGGGTGTTAGGGCATTTT. Its translation: CASSPIRSRVLGHF. Together with reference TRBV7-8 and TRBJ1-5, the CDR3 gives the full variable domain: GAGVSQSPRYKVAKRGQDVALRCDPISGHVSLFWYQQALGQGPEFLTYFQNEAQLDKSGLPSDRFFAERPEGSVSTLKIQRTQQEDSAVYLCASSPIRSRVLGHFGDGTRLSIL.

V usage is TRBV6-6 and J usage is TRBJ2-5; 9 bases match TRBD2. Germline CDR1 and CDR2: MNHNY and SVGAGI (reference sequence). This CDR3 is built from 14 residues. J was trimmed by 5 bases and V by 6 bases; bases with no gene match: 7. The CDR3 DNA follows: TGTGCCAGCAGGGGACTAGCAGAGCGGGAGACCCAGTACTTC. Translated: CASRGLAERETQYF.

The J gene is TRBJ2-1, the V gene TRBV11-2; TRBD2 aligns across 8 bases. Trimming at V came to 1 base and at J to 10 bases, leaving 12 bases not matched to a gene. The V gene's germline CDR1 is SGHAT and CDR2 FQNNGV. The CDR3 runs 16 residues. This CDR3 reads CASSLVTSGPSREQFF. As DNA, the CDR3 is TGTGCCAGCAGCTTAGTAACTAGCGGCCCATCGCGGGAGCAGTTCTTC.

This sequence joins TRBV7-2 and TRBJ2-7; TRBD1 aligns across 8 bases. This CDR3 spans 15 amino acids. Germline CDR1 reads SGHTA; CDR2 reads FQGNSA. Trimming at V came to 5 bases and at J to 2 bases, leaving 8 bases not matched to a gene. DNA of the CDR3: TGTGCCAGCAGCCCGAGGACAGGGCCCCCCTACGAGCAGTACTTC. It is translated as CASSPRTGPPYEQYF.

V gene TRBV11-2 combines with J gene TRBJ2-7; 7 positions match TRBD2. V trimming: 2 bases; J trimming: 4 bases; junction bases outside the gene matches: 8. The CDR3 contains 15 residues. Germline CDR1 is SGHAT and CDR2 is FQNNGV. The CDR3 DNA follows: TGTGCCAGCAGCTTATCGGCGGGAGCAAGGTACGAGCAGTACTTC. Translated, it gives CASSLSAGARYEQYF.

This sequence joins TRBV13 and TRBJ1-2; 7 bases fit TRBD1. Per germline, CDR1 PRHDT and CDR2 FYEKMQ (reference sequence). V gave up 4 bases and J gave up 7 bases; unmatched junction bases: 12. This CDR3 spans 15 amino acids. Written as DNA, the CDR3 is TGTGCCAGCAGCTCCGTTTCGGACAGGCGCGTTGGCTACACCTTC. It codes for CASSSVSDRRVGYTF.

This clone has a single count. Other nucleotide sequences from this sample produce the same CDR3. The V and J genes are TRBV28 and TRBJ2-3; the match to TRBD2 covers 7 bases. V dropped 2 bases and J dropped 3; count of bases not matched to a gene: 2. Germline V gene lookup returns CDR1 MDHEN and CDR2 SYDVKM. The CDR3 is made up of 14 amino acids. The CDR3 DNA sequence: TGTGCCAGCAGTTTAGGCGGGAGTACAGATACGCAGTATTTT. Its protein product is CASSLGGSTDTQYF.